This T cell receptor beta chain was profiled in a study of blood T cell repertoires in COVID-19. Looking at the study overall: Spain, Italy and the United States supplied samples that represented acute and convalescent COVID-19. In each case, the material was cDNA or gDNA derived from T cells, B-cell-depleted T cells, or PBMCs.

The CDR3 runs 13 residues. V was cut by 2 bases and J by 4 bases, with 11 bases left in between. Germline V gene data show CDR1 as GTSNPN and CDR2 as SVGIG (reference sequence). In the study's own analysis: From reference gene primer amplification, estimates of nucleated cell counts were derived. The data were produced by immunoSEQ multiplex PCR, yet TCRdb's version contains in-frame clones alone and is incomplete. D and trimming come from the DNA, and the V and J calls and clone size come from that table. This sample has roughly 410,000 clones, with around 92% found just once. This chain uses TRBV30 with TRBJ1-2; no reliable D call. The sequencing sample was made of peripheral blood. This TCR derives from a man in his forties with acute or convalescent COVID-19. The DNA for the CDR3 is TGTGCCTGGAGTAGCACGGAGACCTATGGCTACACCTTC. Its translation is CAWSSTETYGYTF.